The 18 T cell receptor beta chains given below trace back to one sample, sequenced in a study of post-analysis software for immune sequencing data. These receptors are not linked to any known antigen. The TCR beta cDNA libraries contained unique molecular identifiers. TCRdb passed the PCR reads through MiXCR, listing each CDR3 protein once. The sample has approximately 630,000 distinct CDR3 sequences, 55% to 70% seen once. Study-wide results and limits: Comparison of patients with controls showed 4 to 6 TRBV segments more frequent in patients, TRBV5-6, TRBV5-1 and TRBV20-1 among them.

Sequencing used blood. These receptors all stem from a girl aged 2 to 10 with multiple sclerosis.

The rearrangement links TRBV27 to TRBJ2-3; TRBD2 agrees at 11 bases. After removal of 6 bases from V and 3 bases from J, the junction contained 11 bases not matched to a gene. The CDR3 is made up of 17 amino acids. Germline V gene sequence: CDR1 MNHEY, CDR2 SMNVEV (reference sequence). CDR3 region: CASRRLSLAGVTDTQYF. The DNA of the CDR3 is TGTGCCAGCAGGCGACTATCACTAGCGGGAGTTACAGATACGCAGTATTTT.

V gene TRBV5-1 combines with J gene TRBJ2-5, with D possibly TRBD2 on 6 matching bases. This CDR3 is built from 14 residues. CDR1 and CDR2 (germline): SGHRS, YFSETQ. V lost 5 bases, J lost 1 base, and 12 bases lay in between. The CDR3 sequence: CASRLGRIQETQYF. The CDR3 nucleotides read TGCGCCAGCAGACTGGGGAGGATCCAAGAGACCCAGTACTTC.

The J gene is TRBJ1-5, the V gene TRBV2; TRBD1 matches 8 bases. Germline-derived CDR1 and CDR2 are SNHLY and FYNNEI. CDR3 length: 13 residues. The V and J ends lost 3 bases and 6 bases, in that order; junction bases with no gene match: 1. CDR3 sequence (DNA): TGTGCCAGCAGTGACACAGGGGGTCAGCCCCAGCATTTT. It specifies CASSDTGGQPQHF.

Note on this clonotype: The junction does not match germline at one end; this may be a read error. This rearrangement joins TRBV6-5 to TRBJ2-2; TRBD1 matches 7 bases. The CDR3 contains 15 residues. Looked up from germline, CDR1 is MNHEY and CDR2 is SVGAGI. In DNA, the CDR3 is TGTGCCAGCAGAATACAGGGGAGCGACACCGGGGAACTGTTTTTT. As protein: CASRIQGSDTGELFF.

This clonotype was found once. This sequence joins TRBV5-1 and TRBJ1-2, with a weak D call TRBD1 (6 bases). Germline values: CDR1 SGHRS, CDR2 YFSETQ. V lost 4 bases and J 4 bases, leaving 17 bases between the germline ends. The CDR3 consists of 15 residues. The CDR3, as DNA: TGCGCCAGCAGCATACGACAGGCAGACAGCTATGGCTACACCTTC. As protein: CASSIRQADSYGYTF.

The chain joins TRBV6-1 to TRBJ2-4; D not certain. The J call may be faulty, since TRBJ2-7 better matches the DNA end. In germline, CDR1 is MNHNS, CDR2 SASEGT. CDR3 size: 12 residues. The CDR3 protein is CASSETYYEQYF. DNA of the CDR3: TGTGCCAGCAGTGAAACTTATTACGAGCAGTACTTC.

The chain employs TRBV6-6 and TRBJ2-5, with a tentative D call TRBD1 (6 bases). V was shortened by 5 bases and J by 0 bases, with 16 bases between the two germline ends. Per germline, CDR1 MNHNY and CDR2 SVGAGI (reference sequence). This CDR3 contains 16 residues. CDR3 nucleotide sequence: TGTGCCAGCAGTCCCCGGACAGCCACTCACCAAGAGACCCAGTACTTC. It encodes CASSPRTATHQETQYF.

A few counts support this clonotype. This sequence joins TRBV29-1 and TRBJ2-1; D is possibly TRBD2 (5 bases). The germline CDR1 and CDR2 sequences are SQVTM and ANQGSEA. The CDR3 is made up of 14 amino acids. The V gene lost 2 bases and the J gene lost 5 bases, with 13 bases spanning the gap. CDR3 residues: CSVELVGSNNEQFF. The CDR3, as DNA: TGCAGCGTTGAATTAGTGGGGAGCAACAATGAGCAGTTCTTC.

The chain couples TRBV20-1 to TRBJ2-7; no firm D call. Germline CDR1 and CDR2: DFQATT and SNEGSKA (reference sequence). Trimming pared 0 bases from V and 3 bases from J, leaving 12 bases between. The CDR3 sequence is 14 residues long. This CDR3 is CSARERYSSYEQYF. CDR3 sequence (DNA): TGCAGTGCTAGAGAACGCTACTCCAGCTACGAGCAGTACTTC.

Only a few counts were recorded for this clonotype. A junction boundary mismatches the germline segment, possibly from a read error. The chain recombines TRBV5-1 with TRBJ1-1, with D maybe TRBD1 (5 bases). The CDR3 is made up of 13 amino acids. Germline lookup yields CDR1 SGHRS and CDR2 YFSETQ. The CDR3 DNA sequence: TGCGCTAGCAGCTTGGGGGTTCGGACTGAAGCTTTCTTT. Protein sequence: CASSLGVRTEAFF.

J is TRBJ1-2 and V is TRBV20-1; TRBD1 agrees at 9 bases. The V and J ends lost 3 bases and 4 bases, in that order; junction bases with no gene match: 12. Germline loops: CDR1 DFQATT, CDR2 SNEGSKA (reference sequence). CDR3 length equals 16 residues. This chain's CDR3 is CSASGSTGGSPYGYTF. CDR3 DNA sequence: TGCAGTGCTAGCGGTTCAACAGGGGGCAGTCCCTATGGCTACACCTTC.

The chain is built from TRBV5-1 and TRBJ1-2; TRBD1 aligns across 8 bases. Germline CDR1 and CDR2: SGHRS and YFSETQ. The junction had 5 bases not matched to a gene; V was cut back by 4 bases and J by 9 bases. This CDR3 spans 12 amino acids. The CDR3 reads CASSGGQGRYTF. DNA for the CDR3: TGCGCCAGCAGCGGAGGACAGGGCCGCTACACCTTC.

This clonotype appeared once. The chain is built from TRBV12-3 or TRBV12-4 and TRBJ1-1; possible D gene TRBD1, 6 bases. The CDR3 runs to 13 residues. Trimming removed 5 bases at V and 8 bases at J, with 15 bases between. The CDR3 region is CASSPQTGNEAFF. As DNA, the CDR3 is TGTGCCAGCAGTCCTCAGACAGGAAACGAAGCTTTCTTT.

This clonotype was seen only once. The gene calls are TRBV2 and TRBJ1-4; D is unclear. Germline CDR1 reads SNHLY; CDR2 reads FYNNEI. The CDR3 is 11 residues long. Trimming took 8 bases from V and 8 from J, leaving 9 bases between them. CDR3 DNA: TGTGCCAGCGGAGTGGACGAAAAACTGTTTTTT. It encodes CASGVDEKLFF.

This chain links TRBV7-9 with TRBJ2-4; 7 nucleotides match TRBD1. Looked up from germline, CDR1 is SEHNR and CDR2 is FQNEAQ (reference sequence). The CDR3 spans 15 residues. Germline trimming cut 1 base from V and 7 bases from J; bases unmatched to any gene: 7. Here the CDR3 DNA reads TGTGCCAGCAGCTTAGTTCGGGACAGAATTAACATTCAGTACTTC. Protein sequence: CASSLVRDRINIQYF.

The chain recombines TRBV14 with TRBJ1-2, with TRBD1 matching over 8 bases. This CDR3 region has 13 residues. Germline V gene lookup returns CDR1 SGHDN and CDR2 FVKESK. V lost 6 bases and J lost 8; bases outside the gene matches: 8. The CDR3: CASRQTGGRGYTF. The CDR3 nucleotides read TGTGCCAGCAGGCAAACAGGGGGACGGGGCTACACCTTC.

The V and J genes are TRBV5-5 and TRBJ2-3, with a tentative D call TRBD2 (5 bases). The CDR3 is 13 amino acids. CDR1 is SGHKS and CDR2 is YYEKEE in the germline V gene (reference sequence). V dropped 4 bases and J dropped 6 bases, with 12 bases sitting between them. CDR3 sequence reads: CASSRNPGDTQYF. The CDR3 DNA reads as TGTGCCAGCAGCCGAAACCCGGGGGATACGCAGTATTTT.

V and J are TRBV4-3 and TRBJ2-3; tentatively, D is TRBD1 (5 bases). CDR1 is LGHNA and CDR2 is YSLEER in the germline V gene. The V gene lost 2 bases and the J gene lost 1 base, with 10 bases spanning the gap. The CDR3 extends over 15 amino acids. The DNA of the CDR3 is TGCGCCAGCAGCCAACCAAGGGGCCGCACAGATACGCAGTATTTT. This translates into CASSQPRGRTDTQYF.